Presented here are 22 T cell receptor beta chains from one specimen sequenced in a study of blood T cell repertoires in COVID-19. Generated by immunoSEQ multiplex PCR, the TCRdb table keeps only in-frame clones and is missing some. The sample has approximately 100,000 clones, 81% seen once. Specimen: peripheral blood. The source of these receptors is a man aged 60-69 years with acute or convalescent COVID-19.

The CDR3 DNA reads TGTGCCATCAGACTAGCAGCTAGGACCTACAATGAGCAGTTCTTC. Encoded protein: CAIRLAARTYNEQFF. The chain has TRBV6-5 and TRBJ2-1, with 7 bases that match TRBD2. Per germline, CDR1 MNHEY and CDR2 SVGAGI. The V and J ends lost 10 bases and 2 bases, in that order; junction bases with no gene match: 11. This CDR3 is built from 15 residues.

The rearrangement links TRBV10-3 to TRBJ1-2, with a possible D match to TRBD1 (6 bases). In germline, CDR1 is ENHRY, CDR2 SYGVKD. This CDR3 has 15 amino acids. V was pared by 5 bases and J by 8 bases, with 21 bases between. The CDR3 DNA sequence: TGTGCCATCAGTCCCCGGACAGAGAGTATGGTGGGCTACACCTTC. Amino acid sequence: CAISPRTESMVGYTF.

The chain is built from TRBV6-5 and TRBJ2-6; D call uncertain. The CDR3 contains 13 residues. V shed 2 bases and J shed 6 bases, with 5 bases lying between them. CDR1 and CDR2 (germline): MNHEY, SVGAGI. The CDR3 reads CASSYLSANVLTF. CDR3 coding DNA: TGTGCCAGCAGTTACCTGTCGGCCAACGTCCTGACTTTC.

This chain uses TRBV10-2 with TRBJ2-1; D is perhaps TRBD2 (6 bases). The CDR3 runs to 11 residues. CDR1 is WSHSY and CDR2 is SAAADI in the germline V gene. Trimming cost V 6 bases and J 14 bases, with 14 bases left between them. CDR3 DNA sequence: TGCGCCAGCAGCCGGGACTTTGGGGAGTTCTTC. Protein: CASSRDFGEFF.

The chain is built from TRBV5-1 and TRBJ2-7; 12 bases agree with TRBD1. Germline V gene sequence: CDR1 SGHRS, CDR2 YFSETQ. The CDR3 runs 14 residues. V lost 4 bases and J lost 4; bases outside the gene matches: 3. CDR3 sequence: CASSGTGGFYEQYF. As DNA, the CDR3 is TGCGCCAGCAGCGGGACAGGGGGCTTTTACGAGCAGTACTTC. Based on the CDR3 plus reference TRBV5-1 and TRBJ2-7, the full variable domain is KAGVTQTPRYLIKTRGQQVTLSCSPISGHRSVSWYQQTPGQGLQFLFEYFSETQRNKGNFPGRFSGRQFSNSRSEMNVSTLELGDSALYLCASSGTGGFYEQYFGPGTRLTVT.

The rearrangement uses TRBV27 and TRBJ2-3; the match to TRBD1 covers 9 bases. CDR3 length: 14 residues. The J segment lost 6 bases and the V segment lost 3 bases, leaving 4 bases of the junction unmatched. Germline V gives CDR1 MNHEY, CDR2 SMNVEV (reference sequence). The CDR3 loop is CASSFDRGSDTQYF. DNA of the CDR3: TGTGCCAGCAGTTTCGACAGGGGGTCGGATACGCAGTATTTT.

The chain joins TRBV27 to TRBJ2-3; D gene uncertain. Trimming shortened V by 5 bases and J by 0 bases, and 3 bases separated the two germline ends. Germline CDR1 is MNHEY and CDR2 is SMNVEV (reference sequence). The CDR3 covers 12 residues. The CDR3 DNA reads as TGTGCCAGCAGTCATAGCACAGATACGCAGTATTTT. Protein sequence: CASSHSTDTQYF.

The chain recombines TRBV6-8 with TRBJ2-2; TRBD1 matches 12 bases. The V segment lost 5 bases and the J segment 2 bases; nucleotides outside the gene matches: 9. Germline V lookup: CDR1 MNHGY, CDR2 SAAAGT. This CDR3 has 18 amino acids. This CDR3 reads CASSTGTGGLTNTGELFF. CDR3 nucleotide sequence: TGTGCCAGCAGTACCGGGACAGGGGGCCTTACCAACACCGGGGAGCTGTTTTTT.

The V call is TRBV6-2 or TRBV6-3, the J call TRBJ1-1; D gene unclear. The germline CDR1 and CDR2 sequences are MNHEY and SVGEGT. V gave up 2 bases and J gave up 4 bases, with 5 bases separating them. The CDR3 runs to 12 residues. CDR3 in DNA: TGTGCCAGCAGTTACGAGGTCACTGAAGCTTTCTTT. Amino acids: CASSYEVTEAFF.

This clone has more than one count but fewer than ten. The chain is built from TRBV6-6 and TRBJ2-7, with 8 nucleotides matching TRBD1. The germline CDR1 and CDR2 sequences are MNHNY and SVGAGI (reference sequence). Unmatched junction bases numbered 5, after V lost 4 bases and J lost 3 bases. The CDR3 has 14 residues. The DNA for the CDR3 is TGTGCCAGCAGTTCCCGGGACAGGAACTACGAGCAGTACTTC. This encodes CASSSRDRNYEQYF.

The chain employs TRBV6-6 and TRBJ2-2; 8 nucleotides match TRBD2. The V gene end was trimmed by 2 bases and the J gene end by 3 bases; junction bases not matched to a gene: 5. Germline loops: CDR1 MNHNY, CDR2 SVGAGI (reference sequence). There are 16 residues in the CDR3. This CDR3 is CASSYPRGGDTGELFF. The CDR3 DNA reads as TGTGCCAGCAGTTACCCCCGGGGGGGTGACACCGGGGAGCTGTTTTTT.

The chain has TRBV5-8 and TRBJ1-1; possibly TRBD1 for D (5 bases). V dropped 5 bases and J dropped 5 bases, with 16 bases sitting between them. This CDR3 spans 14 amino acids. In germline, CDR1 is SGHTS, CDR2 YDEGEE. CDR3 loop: CASRASGGWTEAFF. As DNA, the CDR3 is TGTGCCAGCAGAGCCTCGGGGGGATGGACTGAAGCTTTCTTT. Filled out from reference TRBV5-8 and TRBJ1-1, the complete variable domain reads EAGVTQSPTHLIKTRGQQATLRCSPISGHTSVYWYQQALGLGLQFLLWYDEGEERNRGNFPPRFSGRQFPNYSSELNVNALELEDSALYLCASRASGGWTEAFFGQGTRLTVV.

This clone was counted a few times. The CDR3 DNA reads TGCGCCAGCAGTCAAGTTTCCGGCCCGGGAGGAATTGAGGACAATGAGCAGTTCTTC. It encodes CASSQVSGPGGIEDNEQFF. This chain links TRBV23-1 with TRBJ2-1, with 7 bases fitting TRBD2. TRBV23-1 qualifies as an ORF whose function is uncertain. This CDR3 is 19 amino acids long. V trimming: 2 bases; J trimming: 5 bases; junction bases outside the gene matches: 18.

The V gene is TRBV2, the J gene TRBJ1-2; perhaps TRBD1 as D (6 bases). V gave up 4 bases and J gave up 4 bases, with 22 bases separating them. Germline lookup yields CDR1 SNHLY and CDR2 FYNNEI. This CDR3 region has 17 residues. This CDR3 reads CASSVTPGGGSSYGYTF. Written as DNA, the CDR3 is TGTGCCAGCAGTGTAACCCCGGGGGGGGGCTCTTCCTATGGCTACACCTTC.

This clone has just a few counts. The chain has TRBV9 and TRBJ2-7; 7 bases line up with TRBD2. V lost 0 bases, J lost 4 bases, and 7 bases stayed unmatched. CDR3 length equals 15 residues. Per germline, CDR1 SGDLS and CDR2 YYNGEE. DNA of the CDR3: TGTGCCAGCAGCGTAGCTCCGGGACTACAATACGAGCAGTACTTC. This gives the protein CASSVAPGLQYEQYF.

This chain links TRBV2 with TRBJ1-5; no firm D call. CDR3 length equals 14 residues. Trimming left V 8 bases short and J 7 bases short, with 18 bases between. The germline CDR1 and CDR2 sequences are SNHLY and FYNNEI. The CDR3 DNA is TGTGCCAGCGCAGCGGACCTAATGGAACAGCCCCAGCATTTT. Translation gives CASAADLMEQPQHF.

In nucleotides, the CDR3 is TGCGCCAGCAGCCAAGAGGGGGGGACTAATGAAAAACTGTTTTTT. It codes for CASSQEGGTNEKLFF. V usage is TRBV4-1 and J usage is TRBJ1-4; D may be TRBD1 (5 bases). This CDR3 is built from 15 residues. Germline values: CDR1 MGHRA, CDR2 YSYEKL. The V end was cut by 0 bases, the J end by 2 bases, with 7 bases between.

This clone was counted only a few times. Written as DNA, the CDR3 is TGCGCCAGCAGCTTGGGAGGAACAGATACGCAGTATTTT. Translation: CASSLGGTDTQYF. The chain uses TRBV5-1 and TRBJ2-3; no firm D call. V was pared by 0 bases and J by 3 bases, with 5 bases between. This CDR3 is built from 13 residues. Germline CDR1 is SGHRS and CDR2 is YFSETQ. The entire variable domain, with the rest obtained from reference TRBV5-1 and TRBJ2-3, is as follows: KAGVTQTPRYLIKTRGQQVTLSCSPISGHRSVSWYQQTPGQGLQFLFEYFSETQRNKGNFPGRFSGRQFSNSRSEMNVSTLELGDSALYLCASSLGGTDTQYFGPGTRLTVL.

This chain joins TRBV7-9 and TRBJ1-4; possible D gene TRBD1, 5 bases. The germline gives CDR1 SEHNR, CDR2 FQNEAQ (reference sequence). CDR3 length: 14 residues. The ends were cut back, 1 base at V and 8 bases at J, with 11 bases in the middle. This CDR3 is CASSLVGEGEKLFF. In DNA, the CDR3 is TGTGCCAGCAGCTTAGTTGGGGAGGGGGAAAAACTGTTTTTT.

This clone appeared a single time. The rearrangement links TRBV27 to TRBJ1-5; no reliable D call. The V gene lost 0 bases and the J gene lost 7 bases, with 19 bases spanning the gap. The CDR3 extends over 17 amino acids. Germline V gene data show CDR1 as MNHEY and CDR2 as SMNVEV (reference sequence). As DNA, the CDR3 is TGTGCCAGCAGTTTATCGGCGTCTTCGGGTCCGGGGCAGCCCCAGCATTTT. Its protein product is CASSLSASSGPGQPQHF.

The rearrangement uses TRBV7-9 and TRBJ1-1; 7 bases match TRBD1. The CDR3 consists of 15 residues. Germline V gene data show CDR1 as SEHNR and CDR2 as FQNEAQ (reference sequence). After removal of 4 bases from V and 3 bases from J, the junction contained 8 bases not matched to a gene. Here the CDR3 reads CASSSFRDSHTEAFF. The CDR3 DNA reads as TGTGCCAGCAGCTCTTTTAGGGACAGCCACACTGAAGCTTTCTTT.

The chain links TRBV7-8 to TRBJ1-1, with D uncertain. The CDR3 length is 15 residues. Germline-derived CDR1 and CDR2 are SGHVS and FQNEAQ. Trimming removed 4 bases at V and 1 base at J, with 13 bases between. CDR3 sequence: CASSSREQKNTEAFF. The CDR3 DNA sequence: TGTGCCAGCAGCTCGCGGGAGCAAAAGAACACTGAAGCTTTCTTT.